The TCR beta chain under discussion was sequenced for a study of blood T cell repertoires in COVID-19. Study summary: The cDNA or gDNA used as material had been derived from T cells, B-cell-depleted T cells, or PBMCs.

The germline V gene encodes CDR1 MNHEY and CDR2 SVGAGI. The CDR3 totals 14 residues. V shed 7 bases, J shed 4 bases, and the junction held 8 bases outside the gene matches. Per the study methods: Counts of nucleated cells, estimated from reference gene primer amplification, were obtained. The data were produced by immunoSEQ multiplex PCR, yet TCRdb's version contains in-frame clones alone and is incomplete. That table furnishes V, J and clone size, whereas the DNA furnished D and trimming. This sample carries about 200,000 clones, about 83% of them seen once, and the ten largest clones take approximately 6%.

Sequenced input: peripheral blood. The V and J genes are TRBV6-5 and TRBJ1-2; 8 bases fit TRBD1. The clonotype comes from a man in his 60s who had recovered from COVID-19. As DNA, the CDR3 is TGTGCCAGCACCACCGGGACAGGAGGCTATGGCTACACCTTC. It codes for CASTTGTGGYGYTF.